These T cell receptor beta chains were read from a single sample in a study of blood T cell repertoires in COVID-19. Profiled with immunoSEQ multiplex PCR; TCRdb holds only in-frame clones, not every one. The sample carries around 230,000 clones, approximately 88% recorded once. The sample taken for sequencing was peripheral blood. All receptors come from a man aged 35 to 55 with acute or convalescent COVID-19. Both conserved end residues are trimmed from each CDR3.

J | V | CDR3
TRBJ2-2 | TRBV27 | ASSFLSGRTGELF
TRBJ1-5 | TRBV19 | ASSAGVSSNQPQH
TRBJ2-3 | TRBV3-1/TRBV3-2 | ASSWGLAGGTDTQY
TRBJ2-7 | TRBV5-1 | ASSPEGAGFYEQY
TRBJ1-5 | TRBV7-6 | ASIILREVIGGGFCDQPQH
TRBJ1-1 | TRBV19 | ASSITGVWTEAF
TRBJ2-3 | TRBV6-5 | ASRRGTDTQY
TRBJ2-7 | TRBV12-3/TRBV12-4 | ASRRQGEDEQY
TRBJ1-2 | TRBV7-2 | ASRTGTGADGYT
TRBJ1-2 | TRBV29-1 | SVEGTPGTPYGYT
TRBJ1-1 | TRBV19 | ATRMDTDTEAF
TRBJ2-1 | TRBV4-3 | ASSQDTLGSGVGNEQF
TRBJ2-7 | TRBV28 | ASISGGRYEQY
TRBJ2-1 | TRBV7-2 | ASSLMGQRYNEQF
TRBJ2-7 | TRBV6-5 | ASSWTGQYHEQY
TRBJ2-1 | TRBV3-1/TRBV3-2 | ASSRLNEQF
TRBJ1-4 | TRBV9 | ASSVAPGGEKLF
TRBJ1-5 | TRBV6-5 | ASSPTGNSNQPQH
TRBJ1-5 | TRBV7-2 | ASSFFGVQPQH
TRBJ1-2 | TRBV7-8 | ASSLAMEGSLIGYT
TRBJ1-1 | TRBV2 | ASSAPNTEAF
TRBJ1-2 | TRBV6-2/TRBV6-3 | ASSGQGMDGYT
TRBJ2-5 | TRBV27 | ASSLSELRETQY
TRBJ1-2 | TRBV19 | ASSILGQGHLSYGYT
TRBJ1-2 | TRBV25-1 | ASSEWIGQVGGYT
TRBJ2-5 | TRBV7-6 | ASSLAIGQGSETQY
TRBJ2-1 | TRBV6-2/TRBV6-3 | ASSYSRTREF
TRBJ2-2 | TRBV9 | ASSVEQGRNTGELF
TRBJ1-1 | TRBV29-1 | SVEWGEGEAF
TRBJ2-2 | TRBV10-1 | ASSDFLPGLAGGITNTGELF